This entry concerns a single T cell receptor (beta chain). The antigen is undetermined. This record belongs to a study of regulatory T cells in long-lasting Graves disease. Study-wide points: Persistent disease preferred TRBV28, TRBJ1-2 and TRBJ2-5; new disease, TRBV20-1 and TRBJ2-1.

This sample's time point: newly diagnosed GD, antithyroid drugs for less than 3 months. TCR sequences were obtained from RNA taken from PBMCs. CDR1 KGHSH and CDR2 LQKENI come from the germline V gene. The CDR3 runs 15 residues. V was cut by 1 base and J by 4 bases, with 11 bases left in between. With iRepertoire HTBI primers and Arm-PCR of CDR3 regions, TCR beta libraries were built. TCRdb itself ran the multiplex PCR reads through MiXCR, one entry per CDR3 protein. The table records roughly 420,000 distinct CDR3 sequences, approximately 14% of them present only once. The sample also formed part of further work on T cells in Graves' hyperthyroidism and ophthalmopathy. As that report states: The TCR CDR3 was amplified in a first-round RT-PCR using the HTBI primer set.

This sample comprised peripheral blood mononuclear cells (PBMCs), obtained at new diagnosis, from a patient treated with antithyroid drugs. The sequence derives from a woman between 45 and 65 years old with Graves disease. This rearrangement joins TRBV18 to TRBJ1-3; D is unclear. The CDR3 coding sequence is TGTGCCAGCTCACCACAGGGTTATGAAGGAAACACCATATATTTT. Protein product: CASSPQGYEGNTIYF.